A single sample is the source of the 2 T cell receptor beta chains below, sequenced in a study of shared clonotypes between healthy human individuals. Repertoires were generated with immunoSEQ multiplex PCR, while TCRdb's copy carries only in-frame clones and drops some. The table has nearly 750,000 clones, over 60% seen once; the top ten hold about 1.7%. The sequenced material came from memory CD4+ T cells sorted from blood. Specified subset: CD45RA-negative fraction. These receptors originate from a woman aged 25-40 years in good health.

The J gene is TRBJ1-1, the V gene TRBV7-8; unclear D gene. The CDR3 length is 12 residues. The V end was cut by 5 bases, the J end by 8 bases, with 12 bases between. CDR1 is SGHVS and CDR2 is FQNEAQ in the germline V gene. The CDR3 is CASSAWTEEAFF. The CDR3 coding sequence is TGTGCCAGCAGCGCCTGGACGGAAGAAGCTTTCTTT.

This chain links TRBV4-2 with TRBJ2-3, with no clear D. Trimming removed 3 bases from V and 0 bases from J, with 13 bases in between. CDR1 is LGHNA and CDR2 is YNFKEQ in the germline V gene. CDR3 length: 16 amino acids. This CDR3 is CASSQDGMSSTDTQYF. CDR3 DNA sequence: TGTGCCAGCAGCCAGGACGGTATGAGTAGCACAGATACGCAGTATTTT.